The rows below give T cell receptor beta chains drawn from one sample of a study of T-cell reconstitution after alpha-beta-depleted transplantation in children. TCRdb reprocessed the PCR reads via MiXCR and lists one record per CDR3 protein. In the table there are 200,000 to 250,000 distinct CDR3 sequences, roughly 8.2% of which are singletons. The sequencing here drew on PBMCs, mostly from graft donor cells, taken 180 days after TCRalphabeta/CD19-depleted stem cell transplant. The receptors were gathered from a male patient younger than 18 who had a stem cell transplant for acute lymphoblastic leukemia, so the T cells may come from the graft donor. CDR3s include the opening cysteine and the closing phenylalanine or tryptophan. Fields, in order: CDR3 protein, V gene, J gene.

CDR3: CASSGSSGVHNEQFF; V: TRBV25-1; J: TRBJ2-1
CDR3: CASSLGLARGGYF; V: TRBV7-3; J: TRBJ2-4
CDR3: CASSQDRGFPAGELFF; V: TRBV4-3; J: TRBJ2-2
CDR3: CASSRPPGESYNEQFF; V: TRBV4-1; J: TRBJ2-1
CDR3: CASSPQGIDSYEQYF; V: TRBV28; J: TRBJ2-7
CDR3: CASSSGTAPNSPLHF; V: TRBV5-1; J: TRBJ1-6
CDR3: CASSFPAPSYNEQFF; V: TRBV7-2; J: TRBJ2-1
CDR3: CASSQDSLQGIVGGYTF; V: TRBV4-2; J: TRBJ1-2
CDR3: CAISESTGGTPLHF; V: TRBV10-3; J: TRBJ1-6
CDR3: CASSPRQGVAEAFF; V: TRBV19; J: TRBJ1-1
CDR3: CASSLGSVSYEQYF; V: TRBV11-2; J: TRBJ2-7
CDR3: CSAREANNYGYTF; V: TRBV20-1; J: TRBJ1-2
CDR3: CASSVSQTGFSSTDTQYF; V: TRBV9; J: TRBJ2-3
CDR3: CASSEGLLNTGELFF; V: TRBV25-1; J: TRBJ2-2
CDR3: CATSESGTGRETQYF; V: TRBV24-1; J: TRBJ2-5
CDR3: CASSPDRPSSYNSPLHF; V: TRBV6-2/TRBV6-3; J: TRBJ1-6
CDR3: CASRRTGSDNSPLHF; V: TRBV4-3; J: TRBJ1-6
CDR3: CASSQGTGALNYGYTF; V: TRBV4-2; J: TRBJ1-2
CDR3: CATSAREGSHTDTQYF; V: TRBV12-3/TRBV12-4; J: TRBJ2-3
CDR3: CASSWGRGETQYF; V: TRBV5-1; J: TRBJ2-5
CDR3: CASSLFTGTGSGTQYF; V: TRBV28; J: TRBJ2-5
CDR3: CASSIQVGTDTQYF; V: TRBV5-5; J: TRBJ2-3
CDR3: CASSLWQGKNTEAFF; V: TRBV5-1; J: TRBJ1-1
CDR3: CASSLGAGLTQPQHF; V: TRBV7-6; J: TRBJ1-5
CDR3: CASSLTGTGGHNEQFF; V: TRBV12-3/TRBV12-4; J: TRBJ2-1
CDR3: CSVIPGLSNEQFF; V: TRBV20-1; J: TRBJ2-1
CDR3: CASSVGGTGMNEQFF; V: TRBV9; J: TRBJ2-1
CDR3: CASSLGTKNTGELFF; V: TRBV5-7; J: TRBJ2-2
CDR3: CASSLWLANYEQYF; V: TRBV13; J: TRBJ2-7
CDR3: CASSPPATNEKLFF; V: TRBV7-9; J: TRBJ1-4
CDR3: CASSLGGRGNSPLHF; V: TRBV12-3/TRBV12-4; J: TRBJ1-6
CDR3: CSVTAPYEQYF; V: TRBV29-1; J: TRBJ2-7
CDR3: CASSFPGHLTVQYF; V: TRBV27; J: TRBJ2-7
CDR3: CATIQSQREGFPEQFF; V: TRBV10-3; J: TRBJ2-1
CDR3: CASSQESLSGRRNYGYTF; V: TRBV23-1; J: TRBJ1-2
CDR3: CSARGSAGSYNEQFF; V: TRBV20-1; J: TRBJ2-1
CDR3: CASGLVLTGRGENIQYF; V: TRBV12-5; J: TRBJ2-4
CDR3: CASSLGTVGADTQYF; V: TRBV6-5; J: TRBJ2-3
CDR3: CASSSFQETQYF; V: TRBV18; J: TRBJ2-5
CDR3: CASYRENTEAFF; V: TRBV28; J: TRBJ1-1
CDR3: CASSQAGTPNTGELFF; V: TRBV4-3; J: TRBJ2-2
CDR3: CASTNPAGLAEGQFF; V: TRBV19; J: TRBJ2-1
CDR3: CASSQDRVNGANVLTF; V: TRBV4-3; J: TRBJ2-6
CDR3: CASSYRGYTGELFF; V: TRBV12-3/TRBV12-4; J: TRBJ2-2
CDR3: CASSQLSNYGYTF; V: TRBV4-3; J: TRBJ1-2
CDR3: CASSHGGREYNEQFF; V: TRBV6-4; J: TRBJ2-1
CDR3: CASSPKGQPQHF; V: TRBV21-1; J: TRBJ1-5
CDR3: CASKGLPDTQYF; V: TRBV28; J: TRBJ2-3